The 25 T cell receptor beta chains given below trace back to one sample, sequenced in a study of cytomegalovirus exposure and HLA in healthy donors (dated by TCRdb to the late 2010s). The protocol used for the library was the immunoSEQ multiplex PCR assay. A mixture of 60 forward primers for TCR Vbeta segments and 13 reverse primers for TCR Jbeta segments was used in the multiplex PCR. TCRdb limited this immuneACCESS table to in-frame rearrangements with V and J called. A share of clones is missing; checked studies link under half to unresolved V genes, and the rest is unexplained. This sample comprises about 89,000 clones, 85% of them detected only once. In total, the top ten clones hold less than 8% of the sample. The sample taken for sequencing was PBMCs. Source of these receptors: a man between 40 and 49 years old in good health and CMV-seropositive.

This clone has just a few counts. This sequence joins TRBV7-9 and TRBJ2-3; tentative D call: TRBD2 (6 bases). This CDR3 contains 16 residues. V was pared by 1 base and J by 3 bases, with 14 bases between. The germline CDR1 and CDR2 sequences are SEHNR and FQNEAQ (reference sequence). The CDR3 spells CASSLGVAGRTDTQYF. For the CDR3, the DNA is TGTGCCAGCAGCTTAGGTGTCGCGGGGAGGACAGATACGCAGTATTTT.

The J gene is TRBJ1-1, the V gene TRBV5-1, with 8 nucleotides matching TRBD1. Trimming took 3 bases from V and 4 from J; bases not matched to a gene: 5. The CDR3 length is 14 residues. The V gene's germline CDR1 is SGHRS and CDR2 YFSETQ. The CDR3 spells CASSSTTGGTEAFF. CDR3 bases: TGCGCCAGCAGCTCGACAACAGGGGGCACTGAAGCTTTCTTT.

The gene calls are TRBV5-4 and TRBJ2-5; possible D gene TRBD2, 6 bases. Per germline, CDR1 SGHNT and CDR2 YYREEE (reference sequence). There are 14 residues in the CDR3. V was shortened by 3 bases and J by 5 bases, with 14 bases between the two germline ends. The CDR3 sequence: CASSWFGGSETQYF. In DNA form, the CDR3 reads TGTGCCAGCAGCTGGTTCGGGGGATCGGAGACCCAGTACTTC.

This clone has only one observation. The CDR3 nucleotides read TGTGCCAGCGCGACTAGCGGGAGTTACAATGAGCAGTTCTTC. Translating it yields CASATSGSYNEQFF. The V gene is TRBV6-5, the J gene TRBJ2-1, with TRBD2 matching 12 bases. V trimming: 8 bases; J trimming: 4 bases; junction bases outside the gene matches: 3. The germline V gene has CDR1 MNHEY and CDR2 SVGAGI. The CDR3 totals 14 residues.

This clone came up once. This chain connects TRBV15 to TRBJ2-5; D uncertain. The end of the DNA is better explained by TRBJ2-7, so the J call may be wrong. Germline-derived CDR1 and CDR2 are LNHNV and YYDKDF (reference sequence). The CDR3 totals 17 residues. CDR3 sequence reads: CATSRAYEERASYEQYF. The CDR3 DNA reads TGTGCCACCAGCAGAGCCTATGAGGAGCGAGCCTCCTACGAGCAGTACTTC.

The chain links TRBV5-4 to TRBJ1-4, with D tentatively TRBD1 (5 bases). The CDR3 length is 14 residues. Trimming left V 7 bases short and J 2 bases short, with 12 bases between. Per the germline V gene, CDR1 is SGHNT and CDR2 is YYREEE (reference sequence). The CDR3 here is CASGVGGTNEKLFF. As DNA, the CDR3 is TGTGCCAGCGGAGTGGGGGGGACTAATGAAAAACTGTTTTTT.

This chain links TRBV19 with TRBJ1-2; D is unclear. Germline CDR1 reads LNHDA; CDR2 reads SQIVND (reference sequence). The CDR3 covers 15 residues. V gave up 5 bases and J gave up 5 bases, with 18 bases separating them. The CDR3 bases are TGTGCCAGTAGTCCTTATCTGCAGGCGGGGTATGGCTACACCTTC. Its protein is CASSPYLQAGYGYTF.

J is TRBJ2-7 and V is TRBV5-6, with D possibly TRBD2 on 5 matching bases. The CDR3 consists of 11 residues. Germline assignment: CDR1 SGHDT and CDR2 YYEEEE. V was shortened by 4 bases and J by 12 bases, with 14 bases between the two germline ends. CDR3: CASSSRTRLYF. The CDR3, as DNA: TGTGCCAGCAGCAGCAGGACTCGATTGTACTTC.

V gene TRBV5-4 combines with J gene TRBJ2-7; 8 bases agree with TRBD2. This CDR3 is 15 amino acids long. CDR1 SGHNT and CDR2 YYREEE come from the germline V gene (reference sequence). The junction had 11 bases not matched to a gene; V was cut back by 2 bases and J by 7 bases. CDR3 in DNA: TGTGCCAGCAGCTTAATCGGGGGGGCGGGTCGGGAGCAGTACTTC. As protein: CASSLIGGAGREQYF.

The chain joins TRBV6-5 to TRBJ1-1; 8 bases align to TRBD1. The trim removed 6 bases at V and 9 bases at J, leaving 12 bases unmatched. The CDR3 runs 14 residues. Germline V CDR1 and CDR2: MNHEY, SVGAGI. The CDR3 DNA reads TGTGCCAGCAGCCCGGACAGGGCGCTCTACAAAGCTTTCTTT. Translated, it gives CASSPDRALYKAFF.

This chain uses TRBV5-4 with TRBJ2-7; D call uncertain. Trimming took 0 bases from V and 0 from J, leaving 7 bases between them. Germline CDR1 is SGHNT and CDR2 is YYREEE (reference sequence). The CDR3 has 14 amino acids. This CDR3 is CASSLAPHSYEQYF. CDR3 nucleotide sequence: TGTGCCAGCAGCTTGGCGCCACACTCCTACGAGCAGTACTTC.

The rearrangement links TRBV7-3 to TRBJ1-1; TRBD1 aligns across 7 bases. The ends lost 5 bases at V and 1 base at J; junction bases unmatched: 4. The CDR3 has 14 residues. The germline V gene encodes CDR1 SGHTA and CDR2 FQGTGA. CDR3 DNA: TGTGCCAGCAGCAAGGGGGCGGCGAACACTGAAGCTTTCTTT. Protein sequence: CASSKGAANTEAFF.

This chain links TRBV9 with TRBJ2-2, with 10 positions matching TRBD1. There are 15 residues in the CDR3. From germline, CDR1 is SGDLS and CDR2 YYNGEE. With V trimmed by 4 bases and J by 4 bases, 4 bases remained unmatched. The CDR3 DNA follows: TGTGCCAGCAGCAAAGGACAGGGGGTCACCGGGGAGCTGTTTTTT. Its protein is CASSKGQGVTGELFF.

Written as DNA, the CDR3 is TGTGCCAGCGGCGGGGGAGTCGTCTATGGCTACACCTTC. It specifies CASGGGVVYGYTF. The chain has TRBV6-5 and TRBJ1-2; weak D call: TRBD1 (5 bases). Germline lookup yields CDR1 MNHEY and CDR2 SVGAGI. This CDR3 has 13 amino acids. The V end lost 8 bases, the J end lost 4 bases, and 14 bases lay between the germline ends.

This clone was found a few times. The genes are TRBV5-3 and TRBJ2-6, with D perhaps TRBD1 (6 bases). TRBV5-3 is treated as an ORF (open reading frame) with a function not yet certain. Trimming pared 2 bases from V and 0 bases from J, leaving 12 bases between. This CDR3 region has 17 residues. The CDR3, as DNA: TGTGCCAGAAGCTTCAACAGGGTCCTCTCTGGGGCCAACGTCCTGACTTTC. Protein sequence: CARSFNRVLSGANVLTF.

This chain links TRBV19 with TRBJ2-5; 7 nucleotides agree with TRBD2. Trimming removed 5 bases from V and 5 bases from J; junction bases left unmatched: 5. CDR1 and CDR2 (germline): LNHDA, SQIVND (reference sequence). The length of the CDR3 is 13 residues. This chain's CDR3 is CASSGGGWETQYF. DNA for the CDR3: TGTGCCAGTAGTGGGGGGGGGTGGGAGACCCAGTACTTC.

The gene calls are TRBV5-4 and TRBJ2-1; 14 bases are a match to TRBD2. The CDR3 is 15 residues long. The trim removed 4 bases at V and 6 bases at J, leaving 3 bases unmatched. The germline V gene encodes CDR1 SGHNT and CDR2 YYREEE (reference sequence). The CDR3 reads CASSPTSGRANEQFF. The DNA of the CDR3 is TGTGCCAGCAGCCCGACTAGCGGGAGGGCCAATGAGCAGTTCTTC. Together with reference TRBV5-4 and TRBJ2-1, the CDR3 gives the full variable domain: ETGVTQSPTHLIKTRGQQVTLRCSSQSGHNTVSWYQQALGQGPQFIFQYYREEENGRGNFPPRFSGLQFPNYSSELNVNALELDDSALYLCASSPTSGRANEQFFGPGTRLTVL.

The V and J genes are TRBV4-1 and TRBJ2-3, with a weak D call TRBD1 (6 bases). The CDR3 extends over 18 amino acids. V was pared by 1 base and J by 3 bases, with 20 bases between. Looked up from germline, CDR1 is MGHRA and CDR2 is YSYEKL. CDR3 residues: CASSQVRSSLGATDTQYF. DNA of the CDR3: TGCGCCAGCAGCCAAGTTAGGTCGTCGTTGGGGGCGACAGATACGCAGTATTTT.

A single count supports this clone. The chain is built from TRBV13 and TRBJ2-4, with D maybe TRBD2 (6 bases). The germline CDR1 and CDR2 sequences are PRHDT and FYEKMQ (reference sequence). There are 16 residues in the CDR3. The V and J ends lost 3 bases and 8 bases respectively, with 20 bases between them. The CDR3 reads CASSFFIRGREDIQYF. CDR3 bases: TGTGCCAGCAGCTTTTTTATTAGGGGCAGGGAGGACATTCAGTACTTC.

In its sample, this clone was seen once. The genes are TRBV7-2 and TRBJ2-7; TRBD2 aligns across 7 bases. The CDR3 sequence is 13 residues long. Germline V CDR1 and CDR2: SGHTA, FQGNSA. With V trimmed by 4 bases and J by 6 bases, 6 bases remained unmatched. This CDR3 reads CASSWGGVAEQYF. The CDR3 DNA follows: TGTGCCAGCAGCTGGGGGGGGGTTGCCGAGCAGTACTTC. The entire variable domain, with the rest obtained from reference TRBV7-2 and TRBJ2-7, is as follows: GAGVSQSPSNKVTEKGKDVELRCDPISGHTALYWYRQSLGQGLEFLIYFQGNSAPDKSGLPSDRFSAERTGGSVSTLTIQRTQQEDSAVYLCASSWGGVAEQYFGPGTRLTVT.

The CDR3 sequence: CASSFPTGSHEQYF. The CDR3 nucleotides read TGTGCCAGCAGCTTCCCAACAGGGAGCCACGAGCAGTACTTC. The chain couples TRBV11-2 to TRBJ2-7, with D perhaps matching TRBD1 (6 bases). There are 14 residues in the CDR3. Per the germline V gene, CDR1 is SGHAT and CDR2 is FQNNGV. Deletions cut 3 bases from V and 5 bases from J, with 14 bases between.

V usage is TRBV7-2 and J usage is TRBJ2-5; D possibly corresponds to TRBD2 (6 bases). This CDR3 has 14 residues. Germline loops: CDR1 SGHTA, CDR2 FQGNSA. Trimming left V 6 bases short and J 2 bases short, with 13 bases between. CDR3 nucleotide sequence: TGTGCCAGCAGTCGGGACTTTCGTCAAGAGACCCAGTACTTC. Residues: CASSRDFRQETQYF.

V is TRBV7-2 and J is TRBJ2-3, with D perhaps TRBD2 (6 bases). Germline CDR1 is SGHTA and CDR2 is FQGNSA. The CDR3 spans 16 residues. Between the trimmed V and J ends, which lost 1 base and 0 bases, there was a span of 11 bases. The CDR3 DNA is TGTGCCAGCAGCTTAGTAGCGGAACCTAGCACAGATACGCAGTATTTT. Residues: CASSLVAEPSTDTQYF.

Remarks on this clone: Germline and junction disagree at one end, which may indicate a read error. The V and J genes are TRBV6-5 and TRBJ2-1, with a tentative D call TRBD2 (6 bases). The V gene's germline CDR1 is MNHEY and CDR2 SVGAGI. The CDR3 loop spans 11 amino acids. The CDR3 protein is CACSSGVGQFF. The CDR3 DNA reads TGTGCCTGCAGTTCGGGAGTTGGGCAGTTCTTC.

This clone was seen just once. The V gene is TRBV18, the J gene TRBJ1-3; no clear D. This CDR3 has 14 residues. V lost 5 bases and J lost 4, with 12 bases in between. Germline V CDR1 and CDR2: KGHSH, LQKENI. CDR3 protein: CASSYGEFGNTIYF. Written as DNA, the CDR3 is TGTGCCAGCTCATACGGGGAATTCGGAAACACCATATATTTT.